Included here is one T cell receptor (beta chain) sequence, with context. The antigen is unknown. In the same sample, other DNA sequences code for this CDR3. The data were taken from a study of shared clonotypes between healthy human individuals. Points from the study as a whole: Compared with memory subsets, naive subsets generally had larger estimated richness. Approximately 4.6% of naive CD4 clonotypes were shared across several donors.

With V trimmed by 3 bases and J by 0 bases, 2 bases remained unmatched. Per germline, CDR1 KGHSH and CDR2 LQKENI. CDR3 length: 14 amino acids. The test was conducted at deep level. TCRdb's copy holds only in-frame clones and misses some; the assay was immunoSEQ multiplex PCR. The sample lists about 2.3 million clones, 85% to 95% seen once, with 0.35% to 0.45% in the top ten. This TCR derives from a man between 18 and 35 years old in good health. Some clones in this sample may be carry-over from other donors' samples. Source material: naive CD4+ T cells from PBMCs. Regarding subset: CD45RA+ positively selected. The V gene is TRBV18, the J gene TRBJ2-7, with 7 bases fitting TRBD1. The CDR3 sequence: CASSPTGSSYEQYF. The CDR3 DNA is TGTGCCAGCTCACCGACAGGGAGCTCCTACGAGCAGTACTTC.